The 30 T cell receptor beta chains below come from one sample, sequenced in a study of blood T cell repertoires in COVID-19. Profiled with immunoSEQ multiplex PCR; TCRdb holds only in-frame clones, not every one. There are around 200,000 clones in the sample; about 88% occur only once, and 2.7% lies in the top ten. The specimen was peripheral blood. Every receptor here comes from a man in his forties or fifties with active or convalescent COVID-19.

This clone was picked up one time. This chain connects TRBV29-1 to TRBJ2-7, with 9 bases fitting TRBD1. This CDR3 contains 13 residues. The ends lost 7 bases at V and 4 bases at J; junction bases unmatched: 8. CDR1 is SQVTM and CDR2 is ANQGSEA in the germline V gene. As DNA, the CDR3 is TGCAGCGCCGGACAGGGGAATGAGTACGAGCAGTACTTC. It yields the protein CSAGQGNEYEQYF.

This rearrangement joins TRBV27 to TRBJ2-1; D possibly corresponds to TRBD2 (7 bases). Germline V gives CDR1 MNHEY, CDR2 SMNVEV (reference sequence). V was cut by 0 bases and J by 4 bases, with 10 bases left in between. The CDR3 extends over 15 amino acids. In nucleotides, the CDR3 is TGTGCCAGCAGTTTATCGGGGGGGCCTTACAATGAGCAGTTCTTC. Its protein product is CASSLSGGPYNEQFF.

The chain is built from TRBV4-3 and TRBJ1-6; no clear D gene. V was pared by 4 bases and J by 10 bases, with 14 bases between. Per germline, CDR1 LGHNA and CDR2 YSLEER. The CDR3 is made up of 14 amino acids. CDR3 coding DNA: TGCGCCAGCAGCCCCAAGCTTGCGGCATCACCCCTCCACTTT. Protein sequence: CASSPKLAASPLHF.

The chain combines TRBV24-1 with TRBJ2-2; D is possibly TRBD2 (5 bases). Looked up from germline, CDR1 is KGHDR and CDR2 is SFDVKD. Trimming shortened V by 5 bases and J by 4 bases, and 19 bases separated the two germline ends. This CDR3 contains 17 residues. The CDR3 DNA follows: TGTGCCACCAGTGCCCAAGGGAGTCATCCGTTCACCGGGGAGCTGTTTTTT. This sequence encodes CATSAQGSHPFTGELFF.

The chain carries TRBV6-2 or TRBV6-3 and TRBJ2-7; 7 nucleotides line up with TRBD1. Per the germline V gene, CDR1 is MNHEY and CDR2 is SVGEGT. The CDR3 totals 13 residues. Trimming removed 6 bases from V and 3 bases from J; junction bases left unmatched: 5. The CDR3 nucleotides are TGTGCCAGCAGCCGGGACAGCTTCTACGAGCAGTACTTC. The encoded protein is CASSRDSFYEQYF.

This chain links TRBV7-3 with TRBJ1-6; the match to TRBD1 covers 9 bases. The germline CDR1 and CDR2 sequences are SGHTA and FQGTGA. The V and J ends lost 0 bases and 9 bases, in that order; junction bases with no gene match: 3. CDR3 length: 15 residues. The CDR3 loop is CASSLTGTGSSPLHF. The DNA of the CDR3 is TGTGCCAGCAGCTTAACCGGGACAGGGAGTTCACCCCTCCACTTT.

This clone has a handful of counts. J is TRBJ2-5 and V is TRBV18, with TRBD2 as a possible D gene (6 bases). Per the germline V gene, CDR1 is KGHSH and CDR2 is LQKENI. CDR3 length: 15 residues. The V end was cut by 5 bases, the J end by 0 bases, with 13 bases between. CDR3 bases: TGTGCCAGCTCAGGGACTTTGGAGGACCAAGAGACCCAGTACTTC. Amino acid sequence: CASSGTLEDQETQYF.

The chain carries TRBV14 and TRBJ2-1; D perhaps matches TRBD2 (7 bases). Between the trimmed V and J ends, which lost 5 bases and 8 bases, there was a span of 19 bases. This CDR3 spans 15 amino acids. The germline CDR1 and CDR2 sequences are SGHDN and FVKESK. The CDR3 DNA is TGTGCCAGCAGCTTGCGAAGGGGGGGGCGGGATGAGCAGTTCTTC. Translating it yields CASSLRRGGRDEQFF.

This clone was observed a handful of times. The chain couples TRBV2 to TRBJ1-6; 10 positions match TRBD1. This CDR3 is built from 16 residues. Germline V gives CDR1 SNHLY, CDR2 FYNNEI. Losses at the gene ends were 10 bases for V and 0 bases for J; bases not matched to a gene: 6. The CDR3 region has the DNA TGTGCCATTAGGACAGGGGGAAGCTCCTATAATTCACCCCTCCACTTT. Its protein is CAIRTGGSSYNSPLHF.

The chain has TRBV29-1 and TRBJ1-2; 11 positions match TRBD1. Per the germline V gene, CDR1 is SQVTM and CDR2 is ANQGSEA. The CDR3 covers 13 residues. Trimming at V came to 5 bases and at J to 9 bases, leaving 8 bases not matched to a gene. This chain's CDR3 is CSVRTGGGLSYTF. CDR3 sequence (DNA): TGCAGCGTTCGGACAGGGGGCGGTTTGAGCTACACCTTC.

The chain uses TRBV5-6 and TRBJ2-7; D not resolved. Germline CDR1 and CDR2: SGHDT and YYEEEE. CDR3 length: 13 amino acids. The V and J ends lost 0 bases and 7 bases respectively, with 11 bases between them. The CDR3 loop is CASSLVGSVEQYF. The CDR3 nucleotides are TGTGCCAGCAGCTTGGTCGGGTCCGTAGAGCAGTACTTC.

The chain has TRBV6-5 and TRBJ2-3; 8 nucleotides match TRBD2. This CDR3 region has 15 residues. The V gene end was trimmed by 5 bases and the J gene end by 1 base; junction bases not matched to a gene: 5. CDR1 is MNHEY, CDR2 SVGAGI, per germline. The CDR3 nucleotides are TGTGCCAGCAGTCTTAGCGGGGTAGGCACAGATACGCAGTATTTT. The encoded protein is CASSLSGVGTDTQYF.

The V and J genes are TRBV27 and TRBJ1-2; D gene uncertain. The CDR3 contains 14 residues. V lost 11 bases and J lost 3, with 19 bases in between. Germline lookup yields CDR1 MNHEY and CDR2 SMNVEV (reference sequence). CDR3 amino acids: CADKESSGYYGYTF. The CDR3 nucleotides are TGTGCCGACAAAGAGAGCTCGGGGTACTATGGCTACACCTTC.

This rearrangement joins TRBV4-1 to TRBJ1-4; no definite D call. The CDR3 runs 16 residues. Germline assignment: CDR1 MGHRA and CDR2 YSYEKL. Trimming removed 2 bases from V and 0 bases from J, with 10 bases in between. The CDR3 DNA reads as TGCGCCAGCAGCCAACTGCCCACAGCAACTAATGAAAAACTGTTTTTT. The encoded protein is CASSQLPTATNEKLFF.

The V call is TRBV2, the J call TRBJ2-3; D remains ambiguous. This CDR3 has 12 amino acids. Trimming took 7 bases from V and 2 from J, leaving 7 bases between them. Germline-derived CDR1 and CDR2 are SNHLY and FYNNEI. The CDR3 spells CASTAYTDTQYF. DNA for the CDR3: TGTGCCAGCACAGCGTACACAGATACGCAGTATTTT.

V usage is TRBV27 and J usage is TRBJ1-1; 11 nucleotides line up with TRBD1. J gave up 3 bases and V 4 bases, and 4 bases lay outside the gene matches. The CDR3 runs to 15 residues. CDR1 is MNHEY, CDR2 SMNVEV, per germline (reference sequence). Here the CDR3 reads CASSWGTGGDTEAFF. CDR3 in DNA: TGTGCCAGCAGTTGGGGGACAGGGGGGGACACTGAAGCTTTCTTT.

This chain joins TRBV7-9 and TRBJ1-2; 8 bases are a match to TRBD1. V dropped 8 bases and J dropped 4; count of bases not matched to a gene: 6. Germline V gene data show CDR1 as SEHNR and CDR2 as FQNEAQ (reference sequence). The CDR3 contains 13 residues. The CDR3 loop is CASQGALGYGYTF. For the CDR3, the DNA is TGTGCCAGCCAGGGGGCGCTTGGCTATGGCTACACCTTC.

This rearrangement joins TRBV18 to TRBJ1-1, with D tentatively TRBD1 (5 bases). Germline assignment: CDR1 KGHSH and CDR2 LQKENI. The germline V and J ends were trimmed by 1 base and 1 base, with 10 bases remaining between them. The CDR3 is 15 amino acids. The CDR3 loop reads CASSPRAGPNTEAFF. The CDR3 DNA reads TGTGCCAGCTCACCACGTGCGGGACCGAACACTGAAGCTTTCTTT.

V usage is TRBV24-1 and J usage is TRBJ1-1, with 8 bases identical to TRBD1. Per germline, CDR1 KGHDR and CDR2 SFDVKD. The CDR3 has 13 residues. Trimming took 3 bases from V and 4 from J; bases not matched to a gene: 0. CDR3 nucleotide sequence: TGTGCCACCAGTGATACAGGGGGCACTGAAGCTTTCTTT. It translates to CATSDTGGTEAFF.

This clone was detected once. The CDR3 bases are TGTGCCAGCAGTCCCCATGAAGGGGCAGTCGATGGCTACACCTTC. Translation: CASSPHEGAVDGYTF. The chain uses TRBV6-2 or TRBV6-3 and TRBJ1-2, with a tentative D call TRBD1 (5 bases). Looked up from germline, CDR1 is MNHEY and CDR2 is SVGEGT. CDR3 length equals 15 residues. V lost 5 bases, J lost 6 bases, and 19 bases lay in between.

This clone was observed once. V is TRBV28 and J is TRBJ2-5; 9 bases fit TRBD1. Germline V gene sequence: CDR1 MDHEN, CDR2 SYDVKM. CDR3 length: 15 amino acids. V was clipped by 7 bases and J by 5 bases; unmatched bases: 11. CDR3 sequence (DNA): TGTGCCAGCACCTCCCCACAGGGGGCCTATGAGACCCAGTACTTC. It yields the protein CASTSPQGAYETQYF. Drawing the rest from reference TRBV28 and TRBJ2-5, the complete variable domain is DVKVTQSSRYLVKRTGEKVFLECVQDMDHENMFWYRQDPGLGLRLIYFSYDVKMKEKGDIPEGYSVSREKKERFSLILESASTNQTSMYLCASTSPQGAYETQYFGPGTRLLVL.

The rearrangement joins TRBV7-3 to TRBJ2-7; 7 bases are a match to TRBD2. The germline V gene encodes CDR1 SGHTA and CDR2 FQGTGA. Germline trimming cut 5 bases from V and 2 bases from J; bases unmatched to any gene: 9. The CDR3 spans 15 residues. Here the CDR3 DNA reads TGTGCCAGCAGCCTTGCAGCGGGGATGACCTACGAGCAGTACTTC. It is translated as CASSLAAGMTYEQYF.

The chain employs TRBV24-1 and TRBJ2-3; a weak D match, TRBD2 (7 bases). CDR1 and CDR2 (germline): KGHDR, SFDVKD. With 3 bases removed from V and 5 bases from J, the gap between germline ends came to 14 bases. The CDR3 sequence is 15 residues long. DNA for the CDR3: TGTGCCACCAGTGATCGGGGGGCCTTAATAGATACGCAGTATTTT. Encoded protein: CATSDRGALIDTQYF.

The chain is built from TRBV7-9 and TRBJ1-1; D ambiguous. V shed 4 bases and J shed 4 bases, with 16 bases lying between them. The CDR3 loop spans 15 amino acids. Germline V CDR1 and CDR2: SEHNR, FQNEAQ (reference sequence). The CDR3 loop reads CASSWTDSWGTEAFF. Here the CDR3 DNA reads TGTGCCAGCAGCTGGACTGACTCATGGGGCACTGAAGCTTTCTTT.

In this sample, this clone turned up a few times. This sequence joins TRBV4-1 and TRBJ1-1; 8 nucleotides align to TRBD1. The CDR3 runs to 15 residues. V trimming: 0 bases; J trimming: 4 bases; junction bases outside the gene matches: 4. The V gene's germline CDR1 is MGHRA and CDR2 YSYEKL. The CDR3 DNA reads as TGCGCCAGCAGCCAAGATCCAGGGGGCTTCACTGAAGCTTTCTTT. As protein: CASSQDPGGFTEAFF.

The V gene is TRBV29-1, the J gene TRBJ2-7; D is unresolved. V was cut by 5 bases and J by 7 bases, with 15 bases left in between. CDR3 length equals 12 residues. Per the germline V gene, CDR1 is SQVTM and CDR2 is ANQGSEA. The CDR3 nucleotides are TGCAGCGTTTTGAGTACTACTAATGAGCAGTACTTC. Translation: CSVLSTTNEQYF.

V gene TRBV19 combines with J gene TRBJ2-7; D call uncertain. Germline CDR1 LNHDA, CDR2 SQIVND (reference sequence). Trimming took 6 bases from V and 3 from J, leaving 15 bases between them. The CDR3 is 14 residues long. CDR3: CASRASTAHYEQYF. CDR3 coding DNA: TGTGCCAGTAGGGCAAGTACCGCCCACTACGAGCAGTACTTC.

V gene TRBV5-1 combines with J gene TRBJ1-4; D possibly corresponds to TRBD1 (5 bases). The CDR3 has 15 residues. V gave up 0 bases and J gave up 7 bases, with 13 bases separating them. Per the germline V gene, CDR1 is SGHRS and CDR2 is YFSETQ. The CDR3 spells CASSLVAGKGEKLFF. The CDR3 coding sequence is TGCGCCAGCAGCTTGGTGGCAGGGAAAGGTGAAAAACTGTTTTTT.

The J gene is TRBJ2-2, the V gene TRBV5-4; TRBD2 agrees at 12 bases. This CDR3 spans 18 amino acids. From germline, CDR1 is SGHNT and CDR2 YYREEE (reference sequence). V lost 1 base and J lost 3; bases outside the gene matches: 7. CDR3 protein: CASSLHLAGGPDTGELFF. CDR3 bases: TGTGCCAGCAGCTTGCACCTAGCGGGGGGGCCGGACACCGGGGAGCTGTTTTTT.

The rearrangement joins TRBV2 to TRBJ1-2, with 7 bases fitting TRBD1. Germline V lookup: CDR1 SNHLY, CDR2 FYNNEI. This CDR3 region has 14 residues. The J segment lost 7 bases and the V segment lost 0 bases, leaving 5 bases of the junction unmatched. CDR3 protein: CASSEAKGAGGYTF. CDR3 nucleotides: TGTGCCAGCAGTGAAGCGAAGGGGGCAGGTGGCTACACCTTC.